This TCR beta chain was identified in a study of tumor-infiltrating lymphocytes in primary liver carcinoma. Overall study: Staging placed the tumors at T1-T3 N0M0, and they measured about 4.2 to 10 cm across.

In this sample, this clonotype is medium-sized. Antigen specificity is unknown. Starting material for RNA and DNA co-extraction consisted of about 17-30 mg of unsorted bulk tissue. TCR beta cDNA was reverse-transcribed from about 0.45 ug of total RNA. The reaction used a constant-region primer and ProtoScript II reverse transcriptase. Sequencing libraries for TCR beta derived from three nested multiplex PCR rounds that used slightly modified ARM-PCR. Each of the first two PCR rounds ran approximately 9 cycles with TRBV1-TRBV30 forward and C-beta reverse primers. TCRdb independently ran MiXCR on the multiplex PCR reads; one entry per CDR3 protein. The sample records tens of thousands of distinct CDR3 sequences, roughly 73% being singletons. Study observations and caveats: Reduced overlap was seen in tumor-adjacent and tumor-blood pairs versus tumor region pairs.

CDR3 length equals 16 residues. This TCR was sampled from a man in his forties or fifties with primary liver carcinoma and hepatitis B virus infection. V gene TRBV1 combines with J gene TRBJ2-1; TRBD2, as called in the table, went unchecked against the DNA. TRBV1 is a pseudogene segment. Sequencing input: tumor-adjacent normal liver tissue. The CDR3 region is CTSSQDAKVAGYEQFF. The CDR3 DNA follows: TGCACCAGCAGCCAAGACGCTAAAGTAGCGGGATATGAGCAGTTCTTC.